These T cell receptor beta chains were read from a single sample in a study of T-cell memory formation after mild COVID-19. TCRdb recomputed calls from the 5' RACE reads with MiXCR, one row per CDR3 protein. This table has under 550,000 distinct CDR3 sequences, under 20% appearing once. Sequencing input: PBMCs or a T cell subset sorted from them (not recorded which). These receptors were taken from a man in his late teens or twenties who had mild COVID-19 (a few samples of this study predate the infection). Cell type and time point are not known. Both conserved end residues are part of each CDR3. The order of the fields is V gene, clone size, J gene, D gene, CDR3 DNA, CDR3 protein. The D gene is left open where the match is weak. Only part of the rows carry a size: once, few, many, or a class if the clone is expanded.

>TRBV2|few|TRBJ1-2|TRBD1
TGTGCCAGCAGTGAAAGAGCGGACAGGGTCTATGGCTACACCTTC
CASSERADRVYGYTF
>TRBV6-5|few|TRBJ2-5|-
TGTGCCAGCAGTTACTCGAAAGATCCCAGAAAACAAGAGACCCAGTACTTC
CASSYSKDPRKQETQYF
>TRBV5-6|-|TRBJ2-1|TRBD2
TGTGCCAGCAGCAACCCCGGGACTAGCGGGGACAATGAGCAGTTCTTC
CASSNPGTSGDNEQFF
>TRBV29-1|few|TRBJ2-5|TRBD1
TGCAGCGTTGAAGTAACAGGGGGAGAGACCCAGTACTTC
CSVEVTGGETQYF
>TRBV6-5|few|TRBJ2-7|-
TGTGCCAGCAGCTCACGGACACCCTACGAGCAGTACTTC
CASSSRTPYEQYF
>TRBV25-1|-|TRBJ1-2|-
TGTGCCAGCAGTGTGAAATTACAGGGAATCTATGGCTACACCTTC
CASSVKLQGIYGYTF
>TRBV7-9|many|TRBJ1-5|-
TGTGCCAGCAGCTTAGATTTCTCTCAGCCCCAGCATTTT
CASSLDFSQPQHF
>TRBV7-2|few|TRBJ2-3|-
TGTGCCAGCAGCTTAGACCAGGGTGACGATACGCAGTATTTT
CASSLDQGDDTQYF
>TRBV5-1|few|TRBJ1-1|-
TGCGCCAGCAGCTTCGAAGGGCCGCATCAGAACACTGAAGCTTTCTTT
CASSFEGPHQNTEAFF
>TRBV28|-|TRBJ2-3|TRBD2
TGTGCCAGCAGAAATATAGCGGGGGGGGCTAGCACAGATACGCAGTATTTT
CASRNIAGGASTDTQYF
>TRBV5-8|many|TRBJ1-1|TRBD1
TGTGCCAGCAGCTTGGGCTACAGGGGGAGGTACACTGAAGCTTTCTTT
CASSLGYRGRYTEAFF
>TRBV9|few|TRBJ1-1|-
TGTGCCAGCAGCGTAGAGGGCTATGCGTTCACTGAAGCTTTCTTT
CASSVEGYAFTEAFF
>TRBV5-6|-|TRBJ2-2|-
TGTGCCAGCTACAAGTGTGTATCAGGGCACACCGGGGAGCTGTTTTTT
CASYKCVSGHTGELFF
>TRBV12-3/TRBV12-4|-|TRBJ2-1|TRBD2
TGTGCCAGCAGTTCCACTAGCGGCTCCTACAATGAGCAGTTATTC
CASSSTSGSYNEQLF
>TRBV5-1|-|TRBJ2-1|TRBD2
TGCGCCAGCAATAGCGGGAGGCCCTACAATGAGCAGTTCTTC
CASNSGRPYNEQFF
>TRBV6-2/TRBV6-3|few|TRBJ2-7|-
TGTGCCAGCGAGGGGGGGTACGAGCAGTACTTC
CASEGGYEQYF
>TRBV11-2|few|TRBJ2-1|-
TGTGCCAGCAGCTTAGCCGGACATGAGCAGTTCTTC
CASSLAGHEQFF
>TRBV12-3/TRBV12-4|few|TRBJ2-1|TRBD2
TGTGCCAGCAGTTTATGGTACGGGGGGGTTCATGAGCAGTTCTTC
CASSLWYGGVHEQFF
>TRBV7-8|few|TRBJ2-5|-
TGTGCCAGCAGGTTCCGGGCCGTACAACAAGAGACCCAGTACTTC
CASRFRAVQQETQYF
>TRBV29-1|-|TRBJ2-1|-
TGCAGCGCCGAAGAGGGGGGCTCCTACAATGAGCAGTTCTTC
CSAEEGGSYNEQFF
>TRBV7-2|-|TRBJ2-5|TRBD2
TGTGCCAGCAGCAAACTGCCGGCCGGGACTAGCGGGGGGGAAGAGACCCAGTACTTC
CASSKLPAGTSGGEETQYF
>TRBV20-1|-|TRBJ2-7|TRBD1
TGCAGTGCATCCGGGACAGGACGCTACGAGCAGTACTTC
CSASGTGRYEQYF
>TRBV6-6|few|TRBJ2-7|TRBD1
TGTGCCAGCAGTTACCAGGTCCGATTGAAGGACAGGCAAAGCTCCTACGAGCAGTACTTC
CASSYQVRLKDRQSSYEQYF
>TRBV6-5|-|TRBJ2-5|TRBD1
TGTGCCAGCAGCCAGAACAGGGGGCATGGAGAGACCCAGTACTTC
CASSQNRGHGETQYF
>TRBV4-3|-|TRBJ1-2|-
TGCGCCAGCAGCCAAGATCTACGGGGGTTAGGCTACACCTTC
CASSQDLRGLGYTF
>TRBV6-5|-|TRBJ1-2|-
TGTGCCAGCAGCTCCATTTCAGGTGGCTACACCTTC
CASSSISGGYTF
>TRBV20-1|few|TRBJ2-7|-
TGCAGTGCTAGAGATGTGCTAGATCCATACTACGAGCAGTACTTC
CSARDVLDPYYEQYF
>TRBV4-3|-|TRBJ2-5|-
TGCGCCAGCAGCCAAGATTTCTCCCCTATAACCGGGCGGTTCGCCCAAGAGACCCAGTACTTC
CASSQDFSPITGRFAQETQYF
>TRBV4-1|-|TRBJ2-1|-
TGCGCCAGCAGCCAAGAGAGGGGACTCCTGTGGGGTGAGCAGTTCTTC
CASSQERGLLWGEQFF
>TRBV6-5|-|TRBJ1-1|-
TGTGCCAGCAGTTCCCCCATGGGGACTGAAGCTTTCTTT
CASSSPMGTEAFF
>TRBV7-9|-|TRBJ1-1|-
TGTGCCAGCAGCCGGGGACGTGAAGCTTTCTTT
CASSRGREAFF
>TRBV27|-|TRBJ2-3|-
TGTGCCAGCAGACCTACACCTGGGGGACGGGCAGATACGCAGTATTTT
CASRPTPGGRADTQYF
>TRBV7-9|few|TRBJ1-1|-
TGTGCCAGCAGGCCCCAGGGATTGAACACTGAAGCTTTCTTT
CASRPQGLNTEAFF
>TRBV7-9|-|TRBJ2-1|TRBD1
TGTGCCAGCAGCTCGAGACAGGGGGCGAATGAGCAGTTCTTC
CASSSRQGANEQFF
>TRBV7-6|many|TRBJ2-1|-
TGTGCCAGCAGCCCACCTCCGGGACCACCAAATGAGCAGTTCTTC
CASSPPPGPPNEQFF
>TRBV4-3|few|TRBJ1-5|TRBD1
TGCGCCAGCAGCCGGCAGACAGGGGCGAATCAGCCCCAGCATTTT
CASSRQTGANQPQHF